This TCR beta chain was identified during a study of radiotherapy plus CTLA-4 blockade in lung cancer. V was trimmed by 2 bases and J by 0 bases, leaving 10 bases between them. Germline CDR1 is SGHRS and CDR2 is YFSETQ. This CDR3 spans 15 amino acids. Here immunoSEQ multiplex PCR was the method, and the copy in TCRdb shows in-frame clones only, minus some. Among about 31,000 clones listed, around 70% were seen once. Only one count was recorded for this clone. The antigen remains undetermined. Notes on the study in general: Among blood TCR repertoires after radiotherapy plus ipilimumab, tumor-derived clones expanded. The best prediction of response reportedly came from early blood T cell clone dynamics, with interferon-beta.

The input for sequencing was peripheral blood, taken from a patient treated with radiotherapy plus ipilimumab. This chain connects TRBV5-1 to TRBJ2-3; tentative D call: TRBD2 (6 bases). This receptor was obtained from a human donor with non-small cell lung cancer whose response to radiotherapy plus ipilimumab could not be evaluated. CDR3 in amino acids: CASSFGAGSTDTQYF. The CDR3 DNA reads TGCGCCAGCAGCTTTGGTGCGGGGAGCACAGATACGCAGTATTTT.